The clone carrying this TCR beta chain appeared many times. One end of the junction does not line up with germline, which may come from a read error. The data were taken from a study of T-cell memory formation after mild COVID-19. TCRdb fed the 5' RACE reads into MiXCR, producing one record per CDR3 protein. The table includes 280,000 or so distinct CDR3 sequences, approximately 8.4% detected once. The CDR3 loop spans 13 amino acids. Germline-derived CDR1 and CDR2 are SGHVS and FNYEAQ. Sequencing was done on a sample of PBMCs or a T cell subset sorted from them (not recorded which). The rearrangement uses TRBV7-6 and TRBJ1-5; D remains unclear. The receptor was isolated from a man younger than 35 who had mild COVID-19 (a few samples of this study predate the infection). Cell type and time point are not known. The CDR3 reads CASSLGAGQPQHF. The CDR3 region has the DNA TGCGCCAGCAGCTTGGGAGCGGGACAGCCCCAGCATTTT. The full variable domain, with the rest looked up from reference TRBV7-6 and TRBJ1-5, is GAGVSQSPRYKVTKRGQDVALRCDPISGHVSLYWYRQALGQGPEFLTYFNYEAQQDKSGLPNDRFSAERPEGSISTLTIQRTEQRDSAMYRCASSLGAGQPQHFGDGTRLSIL.